The 17 T cell receptor beta chains reported below all come from one sample, sequenced in a study of blood T cell repertoires in COVID-19. The table came from immunoSEQ multiplex PCR; TCRdb's copy has only in-frame clones and leaves some out. The repertoire holds tens of thousands of clones, 65% to 90% seen once, with approximately 18% in the top ten. Sequencing used peripheral blood. The receptors were sampled from a woman at least 80 years old with acute or convalescent COVID-19.

The chain employs TRBV19 and TRBJ2-7; D unclear. Germline CDR1 reads LNHDA; CDR2 reads SQIVND (reference sequence). The CDR3 spans 13 residues. V lost 1 base and J lost 4, with 8 bases in between. The CDR3 region has the DNA TGTGCCAGTAGTATAGGTCCGGGTTACGAGCAGTACTTC. It specifies CASSIGPGYEQYF.

The rearrangement uses TRBV5-1 and TRBJ1-3, with a weak D call TRBD1 (6 bases). The CDR3 length is 16 residues. The V end lost 4 bases, the J end lost 2 bases, and 16 bases lay between the germline ends. Germline V gives CDR1 SGHRS, CDR2 YFSETQ. The CDR3 coding sequence is TGCGCCAGCAGCACCTCTTACAGGGCCGCTGGAAACACCATATATTTT. This gives the protein CASSTSYRAAGNTIYF.

The chain has TRBV6-5 and TRBJ1-5; D gene ambiguous. Germline CDR1 reads MNHEY; CDR2 reads SVGAGI. The CDR3 is 15 residues long. With 6 bases removed from V and 2 bases from J, the gap between germline ends came to 14 bases. The CDR3 loop is CASRSHGEGNQPQHF. The CDR3 nucleotides are TGTGCCAGCAGATCGCACGGGGAGGGCAATCAGCCCCAGCATTTT.

The chain couples TRBV7-9 to TRBJ2-7, with TRBD1 matching 8 bases. This CDR3 is 14 amino acids long. From germline, CDR1 is SEHNR and CDR2 FQNEAQ (reference sequence). V lost 4 bases, J lost 2 bases, and 4 bases stayed unmatched. CDR3 residues: CASSSNRGTYEQYF. As DNA, the CDR3 is TGTGCCAGCAGCTCAAACAGGGGGACCTACGAGCAGTACTTC.

V is TRBV3-1 (or the pseudogene TRBV3-2) and J is TRBJ2-7, with 9 bases fitting TRBD2. Germline lookup yields CDR1 LGHDT and CDR2 YNNKEL (reference sequence). The CDR3 is 16 amino acids. The trim removed 0 bases at V and 3 bases at J, leaving 6 bases unmatched. In DNA form, the CDR3 reads TGTGCCAGCAGCCAAGACGGAGCGGGGGGACACTACGAGCAGTACTTC. It is translated as CASSQDGAGGHYEQYF.

This sequence joins TRBV2 and TRBJ1-5; the D gene is possibly TRBD1 (6 bases). Trimming took 10 bases from V and 0 from J, leaving 13 bases between them. This CDR3 has 14 amino acids. Germline CDR1 is SNHLY and CDR2 is FYNNEI. CDR3 nucleotide sequence: TGTGCCACCACGACAGGAGATAGCAATCAGCCCCAGCATTTT. Protein sequence: CATTTGDSNQPQHF. Together with reference TRBV2 and TRBJ1-5, the CDR3 gives the full variable domain: EPEVTQTPSHQVTQMGQEVILRCVPISNHLYFYWYRQILGQKVEFLVSFYNNEISEKSEIFDDQFSVERPDGSNFTLKIRSTKLEDSAMYFCATTTGDSNQPQHFGDGTRLSIL.

Only one count was recorded for this clone. The gene calls are TRBV19 and TRBJ2-2, with D tentatively TRBD2 (5 bases). The V end lost 3 bases, the J end lost 5 bases, and 13 bases lay between the germline ends. Germline CDR1 LNHDA, CDR2 SQIVND (reference sequence). The CDR3 is 15 amino acids. CDR3 sequence reads: CASSIREIRTGELFF. The CDR3 DNA sequence: TGTGCCAGTAGTATTCGGGAAATAAGGACCGGGGAGCTGTTTTTT.

The chain joins TRBV10-3 to TRBJ2-1; 7 positions agree with TRBD2. Germline trimming cut 8 bases from V and 6 bases from J; bases unmatched to any gene: 4. The length of the CDR3 is 12 residues. Germline V gene data show CDR1 as ENHRY and CDR2 as SYGVKD. The CDR3 DNA reads as TGTGCCATCGGGAGGGGTGGCAATGAGCAGTTCTTC. Translated: CAIGRGGNEQFF.

The CDR3 bases are TGTGCCAGCAGGACCTCCGGGGAAAAACTGTTTTTT. Encoded protein: CASRTSGEKLFF. The chain carries TRBV6-5 and TRBJ1-4; D gene uncertain. The CDR3 length is 12 residues. The germline V gene encodes CDR1 MNHEY and CDR2 SVGAGI. Trimming pared 6 bases from V and 8 bases from J, leaving 10 bases between.

This clone was seen only once. The V and J genes are TRBV11-3 and TRBJ2-4; 7 bases agree with TRBD2. This CDR3 comprises 15 residues. CDR1 and CDR2 from the germline V gene are SGHNT and YENEEA. V lost 4 bases to trimming and J lost 5 bases; unmatched junction nucleotides: 8. In DNA, the CDR3 is TGTGCCAGCAGCTCCTCCTCGGGACTACAAAACATTCAGTACTTC. Translation: CASSSSSGLQNIQYF.

CDR3 protein: CSVDWTGRYGYTF. The CDR3 nucleotides read TGCAGCGTTGACTGGACAGGACGCTATGGCTACACCTTC. This chain connects TRBV29-1 to TRBJ1-2, with 7 bases lining up with TRBD1. The CDR3 loop spans 13 amino acids. With V trimmed by 3 bases and J by 4 bases, 5 bases remained unmatched. Germline CDR1 SQVTM, CDR2 ANQGSEA.

The chain carries TRBV11-2 and TRBJ2-2; the match to TRBD2 covers 12 bases. CDR3 size: 14 residues. The junction had 1 base not matched to a gene; V was cut back by 6 bases and J by 5 bases. CDR1 is SGHAT, CDR2 FQNNGV, per germline. For the CDR3, the DNA is TGTGCCAGCAGACTAGCGGGGGGTACCGGGGAGCTGTTTTTT. Its protein is CASRLAGGTGELFF.

The chain carries TRBV7-9 and TRBJ2-1, with D unclear. CDR3 size: 16 residues. Germline V gives CDR1 SEHNR, CDR2 FQNEAQ (reference sequence). V was trimmed by 0 bases and J by 7 bases, leaving 16 bases between them. In DNA, the CDR3 is TGTGCCAGCAGCTTAGCGGGCCTAACACGCGCTAATGAGCAGTTCTTC. It translates to CASSLAGLTRANEQFF.

The chain employs TRBV5-4 and TRBJ2-7; 12 bases agree with TRBD1. J lost 9 bases, V lost 3 bases, and 13 bases had no gene match. Germline CDR1 reads SGHNT; CDR2 reads YYREEE (reference sequence). The CDR3 length is 16 residues. Written as DNA, the CDR3 is TGTGCCAGCAGCTGGGCAGGAGCGGGACAGGGGGCCGGGCAGTACTTC. It codes for CASSWAGAGQGAGQYF. Full variable domain (rest looked up from reference TRBV5-4 and TRBJ2-7): ETGVTQSPTHLIKTRGQQVTLRCSSQSGHNTVSWYQQALGQGPQFIFQYYREEENGRGNFPPRFSGLQFPNYSSELNVNALELDDSALYLCASSWAGAGQGAGQYFGPGTRLTVT.

This clone has more than one count but fewer than ten. The chain uses TRBV6-5 and TRBJ1-4; TRBD1 might be the D (5 bases). CDR1 MNHEY and CDR2 SVGAGI come from the germline V gene. Trimming left V 6 bases short and J 4 bases short, with 15 bases between. The CDR3 consists of 15 residues. The CDR3 DNA reads TGTGCCAGCAGCTCATACCGGGACTATAATGAAAAACTGTTTTTT. This translates into CASSSYRDYNEKLFF.

V and J are TRBV19 and TRBJ1-1, with a tentative D call TRBD1 (5 bases). CDR3 size: 14 residues. V gave up 5 bases and J gave up 4 bases, with 14 bases separating them. Per germline, CDR1 LNHDA and CDR2 SQIVND (reference sequence). The CDR3 loop reads CASSSQGVSTEAFF. In DNA form, the CDR3 reads TGTGCCAGTAGTTCCCAGGGCGTCAGCACTGAAGCTTTCTTT.

The CDR3 DNA is TGTGCCAGCAGCCGCACAGGAGACACTGAAGCTTTCTTT. Its translation: CASSRTGDTEAFF. The chain uses TRBV14 and TRBJ1-1; D perhaps matches TRBD1 (5 bases). The CDR3 is 13 residues long. CDR1 is SGHDN and CDR2 is FVKESK in the germline V gene. The ends were cut back, 4 bases at V and 3 bases at J, with 9 bases in the middle.